Listed below are T cell receptor beta chains from one sample, sequenced in a study of patients and donors after allogeneic stem cell transplantation. MiXCR, applied by TCRdb to the RT-PCR reads, yields one record per CDR3 protein. The sample holds about 230,000 distinct CDR3 sequences, roughly an eighth seen once. The sequencing sample was made of blood, either unsorted or a sorted T cell fraction (not recorded which). The receptors derive from a human donor who was either an allogeneic HSCT recipient or a stem cell or donor lymphocyte infusion donor (not recorded which). It is not recorded whose cells these are; they may come from a transplant donor. CDR3s include the opening cysteine and the closing phenylalanine or tryptophan. The D gene is left open where the match is weak. Not all rows give a size; the values are once, few, many and, for expanded clones, a class.

j_call d_call clone_size v_call cdr3_nt cdr3_aa
TRBJ1-4 - - TRBV15 TGTGCCACCAGCAGTTGGGGCTCAACTAATGAAAAACTGTTTTTT CATSSWGSTNEKLFF
TRBJ1-2 TRBD1 few TRBV12-3/TRBV12-4 TGTGCCAGCAGTTCCGACAGGGGCGGGACAGCTAACTATGGCTACACCTTC CASSSDRGGTANYGYTF
TRBJ1-1 - - TRBV20-1 TGCAGTGCTAGAGCCTCTTTAACTGAAGCTTTCTTT CSARASLTEAFF
TRBJ1-5 TRBD1 - TRBV30 TGTGCCTGGAGTGTACTCCAGGGGGCAAATCAGCCCCAGCATTTT CAWSVLQGANQPQHF
TRBJ1-1 - many TRBV6-1 TGTGCCAGCAGCCGGGACATGATACCGGGCACTGAAGCTTTCTTT CASSRDMIPGTEAFF
TRBJ2-1 TRBD2 many TRBV4-2 TGTGCCAGCAGCCAAGAGTCCAGCGGGGGGGCCATCTACAATGAGCAGTTCTTC CASSQESSGGAIYNEQFF
TRBJ1-5 TRBD1 - TRBV2 TGTGCCAGCAGTAGGGACAGGGTCGAGCCCCAGCATTTT CASSRDRVEPQHF
TRBJ1-2 TRBD1 - TRBV5-6 TGTGCCAGCAGCGGCCGGGACAGGGCCTATGGCTACACCTTC CASSGRDRAYGYTF
TRBJ1-2 TRBD1 - TRBV20-1 TGCAGTGCTAGAGGCCCCGACAGGGGTCGGGGCTACACCTTC CSARGPDRGRGYTF
TRBJ2-3 - - TRBV5-1 TGCGCCAGCAGCTTGCCCATCGGGGGAATAGATACGCAGTATTTT CASSLPIGGIDTQYF
TRBJ2-4 TRBD2 - TRBV9 TGTGCCAGAAGGATTAAGGGGCGGGGGGGCCGAGGCATTCAGTACTTC CARRIKGRGGRGIQYF
TRBJ2-6 - - TRBV25-1 TGTGCCAGCAGTGAATATGGGGGTTCTGGGGCCAACGTCCTGACTTTC CASSEYGGSGANVLTF
TRBJ2-1 - - TRBV5-1 TGCGCCAGCAGCTTGGGGGGGAACAAGAATGAGCAGTTCTTC CASSLGGNKNEQFF
TRBJ1-5 TRBD1 - TRBV12-5 TGTGCTAGTGGGCAAAAATGGGGACAGAGCAATCAGCCCCAGCATTTT CASGQKWGQSNQPQHF
TRBJ1-5 - few TRBV5-1 TGCGCCAGCAGCTTGACGGGGATGGGTCAGCCCCAGCATTTT CASSLTGMGQPQHF
TRBJ2-1 TRBD2 - TRBV6-1 TGTGCCAGCAGTAAATATGGGACTAGCGGGAGTAATGAGCAGTTCTTC CASSKYGTSGSNEQFF
TRBJ2-5 - - TRBV7-2 TGTGCCAGCAGCTTTGGCCCCCGGGAGACCCAGTACTTC CASSFGPRETQYF
TRBJ2-5 - many TRBV5-6 TGTGCCAGCAGCAAGACGGATAAAGAGACCCAGTACTTC CASSKTDKETQYF
TRBJ2-7 - - TRBV11-2 TGTGCCAGCAGCTTTGATGCGGGGAGCAGGTACGAGCAGTACTTC CASSFDAGSRYEQYF
TRBJ2-4 - few TRBV6-1 TGTGCCAGCAGGTCCACCACGGGTGACATTCAGTACTTC CASRSTTGDIQYF
TRBJ2-7 - few TRBV12-3/TRBV12-4 TGTGCCAGCAGTTTACGGGCGCAGGGTTCCTACGAGCAGTACTTC CASSLRAQGSYEQYF
TRBJ2-5 - many TRBV20-1 TGCAGTGCTCACAGGGAAAAGACCCAGTACTTC CSAHREKTQYF
TRBJ2-7 - few TRBV4-2 TGTGCCAGCAGCCAAGAGGCAGCCTCAGCCTACGAGCAGTACTTC CASSQEAASAYEQYF
TRBJ2-5 TRBD2 few TRBV15 TGTGCCACCAGGGGACTAGCGGGGTTCAAGGAGACCCAGTACTTC CATRGLAGFKETQYF
TRBJ1-2 - few TRBV7-2 TGTGCCAGCAGCTTAGTCGGGACAAAACAGGTTCCCGGTGGCTACACCTTC CASSLVGTKQVPGGYTF
TRBJ1-1 - - TRBV5-5 TGTGCCAGCAGCTTTGCCCCCGACACTGAAGCTTTCTTT CASSFAPDTEAFF
TRBJ2-1 - many TRBV6-6 TGTGCCAGCAGTTCCGGACCTAGGGAGCAGTTCTTC CASSSGPREQFF
TRBJ2-1 - - TRBV5-1 TGCGCCAGCAGCTTGCAGTTTAACGCCGGAGGGAGTCGGGAGCAGTTCTTC CASSLQFNAGGSREQFF
TRBJ1-5 - - TRBV6-1 TGTGCCAGCAGTGAATTTGACGGGAGCAATCAGCCCCAGCATTTT CASSEFDGSNQPQHF
TRBJ2-7 - few TRBV3-1 TGTGCCAGCACCCGGGGGACAGCCTACGAGCAGTACTTC CASTRGTAYEQYF
TRBJ2-1 TRBD2 few TRBV20-1 TGCAGTGCTACCCCACTAGCGGCGTCCTACAATGAGCAGTTCTTC CSATPLAASYNEQFF
TRBJ2-4 - - TRBV19 TGTGCCAGTAGGTCCAGGGCGAATTTGGCCAAAAACATTCAGTACTTC CASRSRANLAKNIQYF
TRBJ1-2 - - TRBV7-9 TGTGCCAGCAGTTTCGAGGGCGGGTTTGACTATGGCTACACCTTC CASSFEGGFDYGYTF
TRBJ2-6 TRBD1 - TRBV24-1 TGTGCCACCAGTGCTGGACTGGACAGGCGCGACTCTGGGGCCAACGTCCTGACTTTC CATSAGLDRRDSGANVLTF
TRBJ1-1 - few TRBV11-3 TGTGCCAGCAGCTTAGAGGGTCAGGCCAACACTGAAGCTTTCTTT CASSLEGQANTEAFF
TRBJ2-2 TRBD1 few TRBV7-2 TGTGCCAGCAGCTGGAGGACAGGGAAAACCGGGGAGCTGTTTTTT CASSWRTGKTGELFF
TRBJ2-2 - many TRBV29-1 TGCAGCGTTGCGGACACCGGGGAGCTGTTTTTT CSVADTGELFF
TRBJ2-7 TRBD2 - TRBV6-5 TGTGCCAGCAGTTCTCGGACTAGCGGGAGGTCGATGGGGGAGCAGTACTTC CASSSRTSGRSMGEQYF
TRBJ2-2 - - TRBV6-1 TGTGCCAGCAGTCCTGGACGAAGTGGCGGGGAGCTGTTTTTT CASSPGRSGGELFF
TRBJ2-5 TRBD2 few TRBV20-1 TGCAGTGCTCGACTTCCGGGACTAGCGGGCGCCGGGAAGGAGACCCAGTACTTC CSARLPGLAGAGKETQYF
TRBJ2-3 TRBD2 - TRBV9 TGTGCCAGCAGCGTTGGACTAGCGGAGGGGGAAGATACGCAGTATTTT CASSVGLAEGEDTQYF
TRBJ2-4 - - TRBV20-1 TGCAGTGCTAGAGGAAGAGGGACACTGAAAAACATTCAGTACTTC CSARGRGTLKNIQYF
TRBJ2-1 TRBD2 few TRBV14 TGTGCCAGCAGCCCCAGCGGGAGATTTGAGCAGTTCTTC CASSPSGRFEQFF
TRBJ1-1 TRBD1 many TRBV20-1 TGCAGTGCTAGGGACAGGGTGGCCACTGAAGCTTTCTTT CSARDRVATEAFF
TRBJ1-1 - many TRBV6-5 TGTGCCAGCAGTTACGGGCCGGGGGGGGAGGCCGCTGAAGCTTTCTTT CASSYGPGGEAAEAFF
TRBJ1-5 - many TRBV27 TGTGCCAGCAGCGGTAGTGCAACTCAGCCCCAGCATTTT CASSGSATQPQHF
TRBJ1-5 - few TRBV5-8 TGTGCCAGCAGCGGCGGATTATCTAGCAATCAGCCCCAGCATTTT CASSGGLSSNQPQHF
TRBJ2-7 - many TRBV6-5 TGTGCCAGCAGTTACCCCACCGAAATAACCTACGAGCAGTACTTC CASSYPTEITYEQYF
TRBJ2-1 TRBD2 - TRBV27 TGTGCCTGCAGTCCGGGACTAGCGGGGGGGCCCGGGCAGTTCTTC CACSPGLAGGPGQFF
TRBJ2-4 - many TRBV6-2/TRBV6-3 TGTGCCAGCAGTTACAGGCAGGGTTCGGGTCAGTACTTC CASSYRQGSGQYF
TRBJ2-4 TRBD2 - TRBV6-2/TRBV6-3 TGTGCCAGCAGCCCTACGGGGGGGTATGGGATTCAGTACTTC CASSPTGGYGIQYF
TRBJ1-4 - many TRBV2 TGTGCCAGCAGCAACCGGGGGACGGGCAATGAAAAACTGTTTTTT CASSNRGTGNEKLFF
TRBJ2-5 - few TRBV11-1 TGTGCCAGCAGCCTCGGAGAGAAAGAGACCCAGTACTTC CASSLGEKETQYF
TRBJ1-5 TRBD1 many TRBV3-1 TGTGCCAGCAGCCATGGACAGGGACACGGCCAGCCCCAGCATTTT CASSHGQGHGQPQHF
TRBJ1-5 TRBD1 few TRBV19 TGTGCCAGTAGTATCGGGGGACAGCCGTTTCAGCCCCAGCATTTT CASSIGGQPFQPQHF
TRBJ1-1 - few TRBV3-1 TGTGCCCTACAGAAAACAGGCCGCACTGAAGCTTTCTTT CALQKTGRTEAFF
TRBJ2-3 - - TRBV20-1 TGCAGTGCTACTCCCGAGTTAGCGGCTACAGATACGCAGTATTTT CSATPELAATDTQYF
TRBJ1-2 TRBD1 - TRBV7-8 TGTGCCAGCAGCCTAACAGGGGATGGTGGCTACACCTTC CASSLTGDGGYTF
TRBJ2-6 TRBD1 few TRBV5-1 TGCGCCAGCAGCTTAAGGACAGGAGACTCTGGGGCCAACGTCCTGACTTTC CASSLRTGDSGANVLTF
TRBJ2-3 TRBD1 few TRBV20-1 TGCAGTGCTAGAGGGGACAGGGTGACAGATACGCAGTATTTT CSARGDRVTDTQYF